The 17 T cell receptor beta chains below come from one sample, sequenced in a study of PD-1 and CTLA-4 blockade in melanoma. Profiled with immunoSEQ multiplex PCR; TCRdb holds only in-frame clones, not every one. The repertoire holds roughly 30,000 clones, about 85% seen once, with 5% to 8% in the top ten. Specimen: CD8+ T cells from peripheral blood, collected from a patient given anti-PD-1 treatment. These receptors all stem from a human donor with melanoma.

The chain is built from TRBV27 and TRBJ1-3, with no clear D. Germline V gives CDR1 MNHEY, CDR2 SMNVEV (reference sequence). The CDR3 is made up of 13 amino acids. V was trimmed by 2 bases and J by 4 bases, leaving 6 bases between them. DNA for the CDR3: TGTGCCAGCAGTTTAGGCGCGGGAAACACCATATATTTT. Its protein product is CASSLGAGNTIYF.

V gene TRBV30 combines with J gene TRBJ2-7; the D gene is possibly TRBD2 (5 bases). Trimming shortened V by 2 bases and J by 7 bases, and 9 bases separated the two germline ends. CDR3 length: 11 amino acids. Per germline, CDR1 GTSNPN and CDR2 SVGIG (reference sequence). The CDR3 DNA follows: TGTGCCTGGAGTCGGGGTGGGGAGCAGTACTTC. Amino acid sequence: CAWSRGGEQYF.

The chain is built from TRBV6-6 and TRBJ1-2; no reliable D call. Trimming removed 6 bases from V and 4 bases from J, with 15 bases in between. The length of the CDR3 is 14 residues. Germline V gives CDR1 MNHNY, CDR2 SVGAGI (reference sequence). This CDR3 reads CASSPREGSYGYTF. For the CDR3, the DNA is TGTGCCAGCAGCCCTCGTGAAGGGAGCTATGGCTACACCTTC.

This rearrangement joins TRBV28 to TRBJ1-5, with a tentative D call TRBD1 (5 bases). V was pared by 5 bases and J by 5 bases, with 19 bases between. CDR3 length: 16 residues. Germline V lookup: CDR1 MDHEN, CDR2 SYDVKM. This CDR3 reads CASSPPDSFDDQPQHF. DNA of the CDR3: TGTGCCAGCAGTCCCCCTGACAGTTTTGATGATCAGCCCCAGCATTTT.

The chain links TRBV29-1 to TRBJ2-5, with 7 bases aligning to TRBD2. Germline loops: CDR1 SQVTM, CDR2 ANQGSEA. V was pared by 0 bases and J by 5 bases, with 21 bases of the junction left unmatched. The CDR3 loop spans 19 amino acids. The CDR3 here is CSVEDWGSLRAGDLETQYF. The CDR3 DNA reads TGCAGCGTTGAAGATTGGGGCTCATTGCGGGCGGGGGACCTGGAGACCCAGTACTTC.

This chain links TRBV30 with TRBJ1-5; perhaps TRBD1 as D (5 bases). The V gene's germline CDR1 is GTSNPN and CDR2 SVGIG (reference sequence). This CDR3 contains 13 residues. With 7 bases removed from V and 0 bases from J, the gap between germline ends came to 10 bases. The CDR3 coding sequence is TGTGCCTCCGCGACAGATAGCAATCAGCCCCAGCATTTT. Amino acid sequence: CASATDSNQPQHF.

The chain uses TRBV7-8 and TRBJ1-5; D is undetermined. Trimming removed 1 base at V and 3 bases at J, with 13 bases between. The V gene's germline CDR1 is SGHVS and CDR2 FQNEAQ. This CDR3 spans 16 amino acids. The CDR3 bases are TGTGCCAGCAGCTTAGGAGGTGGCGGACTCAATCAGCCCCAGCATTTT. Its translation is CASSLGGGGLNQPQHF. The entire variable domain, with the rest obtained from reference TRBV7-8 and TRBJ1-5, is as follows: GAGVSQSPRYKVAKRGQDVALRCDPISGHVSLFWYQQALGQGPEFLTYFQNEAQLDKSGLPSDRFFAERPEGSVSTLKIQRTQQEDSAVYLCASSLGGGGLNQPQHFGDGTRLSIL.

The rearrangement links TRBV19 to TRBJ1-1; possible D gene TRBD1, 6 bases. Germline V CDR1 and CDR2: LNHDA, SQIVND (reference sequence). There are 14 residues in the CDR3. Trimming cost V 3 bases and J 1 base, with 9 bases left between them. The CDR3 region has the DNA TGTGCCAGTAGTATCGCAGGGGCGAACACTGAAGCTTTCTTT. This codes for CASSIAGANTEAFF. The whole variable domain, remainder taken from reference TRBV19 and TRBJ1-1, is DGGITQSPKYLFRKEGQNVTLSCEQNLNHDAMYWYRQDPGQGLRLIYYSQIVNDFQKGDIAEGYSVSREKKESFPLTVTSAQKNPTAFYLCASSIAGANTEAFFGQGTRLTVV.

CDR3 sequence reads: CASSPPGQGPNTGELFF. The CDR3 DNA sequence: TGTGCCAGCAGCCCACCGGGACAGGGACCGAACACCGGGGAGCTGTTTTTT. This chain joins TRBV7-9 and TRBJ2-2; 9 bases line up with TRBD1. The junction had 7 bases not matched to a gene; V was cut back by 5 bases and J by 0 bases. The length of the CDR3 is 17 residues. Germline assignment: CDR1 SEHNR and CDR2 FQNEAQ (reference sequence). The full variable domain, rest sourced from reference TRBV7-9 and TRBJ2-2, is DTGVSQNPRHKITKRGQNVTFRCDPISEHNRLYWYRQTLGQGPEFLTYFQNEAQLEKSRLLSDRFSAERPKGSFSTLEIQRTEQGDSAMYLCASSPPGQGPNTGELFFGEGSRLTVL.

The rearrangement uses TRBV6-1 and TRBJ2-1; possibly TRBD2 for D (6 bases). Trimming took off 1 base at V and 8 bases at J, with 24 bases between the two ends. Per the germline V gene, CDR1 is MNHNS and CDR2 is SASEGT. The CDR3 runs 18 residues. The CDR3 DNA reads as TGTGCCAGCAGTGAAGAAGTTCGCGGGACCCGACGAGTCCATGAGCAGTTCTTC. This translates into CASSEEVRGTRRVHEQFF.

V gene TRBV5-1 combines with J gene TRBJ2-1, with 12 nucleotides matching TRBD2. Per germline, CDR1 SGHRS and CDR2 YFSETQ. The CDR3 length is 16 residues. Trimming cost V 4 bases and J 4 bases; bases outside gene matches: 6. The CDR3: CASSVASGGAYNEQFF. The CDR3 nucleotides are TGCGCCAGCAGCGTGGCTAGCGGGGGGGCATACAATGAGCAGTTCTTC.

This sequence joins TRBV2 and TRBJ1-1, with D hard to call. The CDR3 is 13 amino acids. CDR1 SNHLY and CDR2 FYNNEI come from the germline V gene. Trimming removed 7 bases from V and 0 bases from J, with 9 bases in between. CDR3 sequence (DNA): TGTGCCAGCATTCTAACAGTGAACACTGAAGCTTTCTTT. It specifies CASILTVNTEAFF. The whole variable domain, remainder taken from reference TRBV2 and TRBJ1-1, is EPEVTQTPSHQVTQMGQEVILRCVPISNHLYFYWYRQILGQKVEFLVSFYNNEISEKSEIFDDQFSVERPDGSNFTLKIRSTKLEDSAMYFCASILTVNTEAFFGQGTRLTVV.

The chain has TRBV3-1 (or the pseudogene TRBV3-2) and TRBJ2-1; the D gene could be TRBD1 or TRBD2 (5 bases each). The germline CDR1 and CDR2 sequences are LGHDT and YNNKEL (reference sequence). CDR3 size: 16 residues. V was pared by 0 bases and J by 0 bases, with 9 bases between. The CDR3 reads CASSQDGAISYNEQFF. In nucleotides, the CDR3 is TGTGCCAGCAGCCAAGACGGGGCGATCTCCTACAATGAGCAGTTCTTC.

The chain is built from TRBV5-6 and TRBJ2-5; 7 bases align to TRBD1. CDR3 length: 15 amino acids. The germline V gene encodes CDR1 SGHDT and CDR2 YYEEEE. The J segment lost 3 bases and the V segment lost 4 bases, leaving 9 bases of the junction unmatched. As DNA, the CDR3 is TGTGCCAGCAGCGCCGGGACAGAGACGAAAGAGACCCAGTACTTC. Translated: CASSAGTETKETQYF.

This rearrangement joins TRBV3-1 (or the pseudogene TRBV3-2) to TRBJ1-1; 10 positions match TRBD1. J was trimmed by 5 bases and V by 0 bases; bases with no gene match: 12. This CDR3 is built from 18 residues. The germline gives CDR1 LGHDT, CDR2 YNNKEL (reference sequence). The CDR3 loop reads CASSQEAGTGEYLTEAFF. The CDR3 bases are TGTGCCAGCAGCCAAGAAGCAGGGACAGGGGAGTACTTGACTGAAGCTTTCTTT.

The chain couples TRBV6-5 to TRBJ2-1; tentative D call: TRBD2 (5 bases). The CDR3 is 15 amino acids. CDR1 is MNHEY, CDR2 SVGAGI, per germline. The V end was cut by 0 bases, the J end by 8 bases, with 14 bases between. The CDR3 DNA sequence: TGTGCCAGCAGTTACTCGCTGGACTCCGGGGATGAGCAGTTCTTC. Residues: CASSYSLDSGDEQFF.

The CDR3 nucleotides are TGTGCCAGCAGTTCCCCTTCGGCGGGGACAGGGGGAACTGAAGCTTTCTTT. Amino acid sequence: CASSSPSAGTGGTEAFF. This sequence joins TRBV28 and TRBJ1-1; 11 positions match TRBD1. Losses at the gene ends were 4 bases for V and 5 bases for J; bases not matched to a gene: 12. Germline CDR1 MDHEN, CDR2 SYDVKM. There are 17 residues in the CDR3. The full variable domain, its missing parts supplied by reference TRBV28 and TRBJ1-1, is DVKVTQSSRYLVKRTGEKVFLECVQDMDHENMFWYRQDPGLGLRLIYFSYDVKMKEKGDIPEGYSVSREKKERFSLILESASTNQTSMYLCASSSPSAGTGGTEAFFGQGTRLTVV.